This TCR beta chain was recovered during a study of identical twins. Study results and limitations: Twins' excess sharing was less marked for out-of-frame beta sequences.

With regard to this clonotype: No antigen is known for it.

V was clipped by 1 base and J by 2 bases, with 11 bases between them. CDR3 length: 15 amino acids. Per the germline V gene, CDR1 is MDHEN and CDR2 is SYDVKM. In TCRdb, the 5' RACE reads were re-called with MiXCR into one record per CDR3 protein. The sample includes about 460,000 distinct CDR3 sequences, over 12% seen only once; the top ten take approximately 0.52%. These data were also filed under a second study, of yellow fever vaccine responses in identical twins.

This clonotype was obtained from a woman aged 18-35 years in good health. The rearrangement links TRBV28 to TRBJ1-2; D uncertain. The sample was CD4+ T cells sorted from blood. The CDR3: CASSLFRTENYGYTF. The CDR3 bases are TGTGCCAGCAGTTTATTTCGGACGGAGAACTATGGCTACACCTTC.